What follows describes a single T cell receptor (beta chain). Its antigen is as yet unknown. Each donor was nominally healthy when sampled (though unrecorded immune exposures were likely). CDR1 is SGHVS and CDR2 is FNYEAQ in the germline V gene. Trimming removed 3 bases from V and 5 bases from J; junction bases left unmatched: 16. The CDR3 runs 18 residues. The source of the sample is a study of cytomegalovirus exposure and HLA in healthy donors. Study results and caveats: In a later analysis, most CMV-associated TCR beta chains appeared HLA-restricted. Sequencing probably produced one cluster of sequence variants that were highly shared. The study assumed roughly uniform donor sequencing depth for presence/absence analyses.

Use of 60 Vbeta and 13 Jbeta primers characterized the PCR. Libraries were prepared by immunoSEQ multiplex PCR; TCRdb keeps only in-frame clonotypes and omits some of them. This sample has more than 110,000 clones, with about 80% found just once. Sample: PBMCs. This chain links TRBV7-6 with TRBJ2-7; 10 bases are a match to TRBD1. The TCR was taken from a man aged 18 to 30 in good health and CMV-seronegative. Here the CDR3 reads CASSLVPRDRGGYDEQYF. For the CDR3, the DNA is TGTGCCAGCAGCTTGGTCCCTCGGGACAGGGGAGGGTACGACGAGCAGTACTTC.